What follows describes a single T cell receptor beta chain. CDR3 length equals 15 residues. The germline V and J ends were trimmed by 3 bases and 0 bases, with 12 bases remaining between them. The germline V gene encodes CDR1 MNHEY and CDR2 SMNVEV (reference sequence). The data derive from a study of Ad26.COV2.S vaccination and SARS-CoV-2 variants. Treatment meaning: some 20 received Ad26.COV2.S at low or high dose, single or two shots; 5 received placebo; per-sample allocation not given. Sampling occurred on day 63 after the first vaccine or placebo injection. Measured with immunoSEQ multiplex PCR; TCRdb has only the in-frame clones, and not every one. The profile shows about half a million clones, about 88% of them singletons.

This clonotype was sampled from a person aged 18 to 65 who received the Ad26.COV2.S COVID-19 vaccine or a placebo. The gene calls are TRBV27 and TRBJ2-7; perhaps TRBD2 as D (6 bases). The sample consisted of peripheral blood, taken in a trial of Ad26.COV2.S vaccine versus placebo. The CDR3 loop reads CASSFAGTHSYEQYF. The DNA of the CDR3 is TGTGCCAGCAGTTTCGCCGGGACTCACTCCTACGAGCAGTACTTC.